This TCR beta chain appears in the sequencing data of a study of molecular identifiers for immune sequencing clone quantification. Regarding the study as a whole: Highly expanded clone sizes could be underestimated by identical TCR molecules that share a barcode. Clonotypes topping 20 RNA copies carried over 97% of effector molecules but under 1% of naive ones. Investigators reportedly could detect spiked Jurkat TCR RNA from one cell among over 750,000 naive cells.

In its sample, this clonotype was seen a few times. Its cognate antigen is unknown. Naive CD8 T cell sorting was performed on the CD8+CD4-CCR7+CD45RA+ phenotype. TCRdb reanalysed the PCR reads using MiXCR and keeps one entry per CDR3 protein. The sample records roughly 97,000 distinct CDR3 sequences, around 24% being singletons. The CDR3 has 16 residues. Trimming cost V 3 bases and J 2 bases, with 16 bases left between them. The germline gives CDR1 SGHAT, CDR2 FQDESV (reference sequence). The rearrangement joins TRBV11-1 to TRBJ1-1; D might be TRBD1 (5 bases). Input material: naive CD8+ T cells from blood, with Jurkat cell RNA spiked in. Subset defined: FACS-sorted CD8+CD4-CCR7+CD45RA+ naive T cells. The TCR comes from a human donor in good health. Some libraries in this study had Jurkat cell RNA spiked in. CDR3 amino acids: CASSFVPGGGNTEAFF. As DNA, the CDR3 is TGTGCCAGCAGCTTCGTCCCCGGCGGGGGTAACACTGAAGCTTTCTTT. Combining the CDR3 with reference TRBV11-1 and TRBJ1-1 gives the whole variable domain EAEVAQSPRYKITEKSQAVAFWCDPISGHATLYWYRQILGQGPELLVQFQDESVVDDSQLPKDRFSAERLKGVDSTLKIQPAELGDSAMYLCASSFVPGGGNTEAFFGQGTRLTVV.